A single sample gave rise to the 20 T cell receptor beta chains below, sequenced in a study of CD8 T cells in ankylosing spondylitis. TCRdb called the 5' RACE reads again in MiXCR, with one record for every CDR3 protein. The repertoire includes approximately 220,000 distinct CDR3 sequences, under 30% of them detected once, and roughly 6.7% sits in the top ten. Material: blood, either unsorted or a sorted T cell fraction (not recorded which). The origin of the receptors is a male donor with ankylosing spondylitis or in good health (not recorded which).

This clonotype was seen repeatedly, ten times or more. In DNA form, the CDR3 reads TGTGCCAGCAGCTTAGACGCGGGACAGGGCGGCGGCTACACCTTC. It codes for CASSLDAGQGGGYTF. The chain uses TRBV7-8 and TRBJ1-2, with 9 bases aligning to TRBD1. CDR1 is SGHVS and CDR2 is FQNEAQ in the germline V gene. This CDR3 comprises 15 residues. Trimming at V came to 1 base and at J to 8 bases, leaving 8 bases not matched to a gene.

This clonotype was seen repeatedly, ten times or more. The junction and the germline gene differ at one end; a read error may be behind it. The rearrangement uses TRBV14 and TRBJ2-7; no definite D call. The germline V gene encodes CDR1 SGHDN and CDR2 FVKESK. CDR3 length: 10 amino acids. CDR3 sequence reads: CASSQDPNSF. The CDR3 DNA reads TGTGCCAGCAGCCAAGATCCTAACTCCTTC. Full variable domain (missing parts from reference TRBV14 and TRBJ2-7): EAGVTQFPSHSVIEKGQTVTLRCDPISGHDNLYWYRRVMGKEIKFLLHFVKESKQDESGMPNNRFLAERTGGTYSTLKVQPAELEDSGVYFCASSQDPNSFGPGTRLTVT.

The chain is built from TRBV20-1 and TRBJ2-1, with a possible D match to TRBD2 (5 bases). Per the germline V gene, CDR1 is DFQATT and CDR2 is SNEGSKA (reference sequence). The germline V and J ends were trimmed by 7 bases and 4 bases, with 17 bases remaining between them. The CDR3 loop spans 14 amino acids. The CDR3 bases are TGCAGTGTCCAACGAACGGGGATTTACAATGAGCAGTTCTTC. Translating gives CSVQRTGIYNEQFF.

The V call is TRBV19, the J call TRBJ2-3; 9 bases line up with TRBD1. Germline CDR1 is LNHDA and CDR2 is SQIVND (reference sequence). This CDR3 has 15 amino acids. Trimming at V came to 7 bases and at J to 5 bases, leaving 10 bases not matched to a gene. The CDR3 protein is CASTRKDRGEDTQYF. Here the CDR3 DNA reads TGTGCCAGTACCCGGAAGGACAGGGGCGAAGATACGCAGTATTTT.

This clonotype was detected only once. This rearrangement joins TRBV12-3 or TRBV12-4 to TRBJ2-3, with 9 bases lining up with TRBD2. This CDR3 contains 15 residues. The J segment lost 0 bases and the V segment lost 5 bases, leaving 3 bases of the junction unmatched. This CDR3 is CASSGTSGSTDTQYF. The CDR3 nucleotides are TGTGCCAGCAGTGGAACTAGCGGGAGCACAGATACGCAGTATTTT.

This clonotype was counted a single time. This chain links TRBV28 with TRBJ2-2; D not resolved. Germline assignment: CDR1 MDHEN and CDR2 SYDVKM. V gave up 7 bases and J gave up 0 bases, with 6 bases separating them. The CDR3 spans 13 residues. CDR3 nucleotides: TGTGCCAGCATCAGTGCGAACACCGGGGAGCTGTTTTTT. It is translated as CASISANTGELFF.

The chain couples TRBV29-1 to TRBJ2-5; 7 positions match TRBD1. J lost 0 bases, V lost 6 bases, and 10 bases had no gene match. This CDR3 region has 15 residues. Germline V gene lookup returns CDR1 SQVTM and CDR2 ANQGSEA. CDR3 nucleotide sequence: TGCAGCGTAGGACAGGACAGAAGATACCAAGAGACCCAGTACTTC. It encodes CSVGQDRRYQETQYF.

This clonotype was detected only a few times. CDR3 sequence: CASRKSPGQGGETQYF. The DNA for the CDR3 is TGTGCCAGCAGGAAGAGCCCGGGACAGGGAGGGGAGACCCAGTACTTC. The gene calls are TRBV6-1 and TRBJ2-5, with 9 bases aligning to TRBD1. Germline CDR1 and CDR2: MNHNS and SASEGT. The trim removed 6 bases at V and 5 bases at J, leaving 13 bases unmatched. The CDR3 is made up of 16 amino acids.

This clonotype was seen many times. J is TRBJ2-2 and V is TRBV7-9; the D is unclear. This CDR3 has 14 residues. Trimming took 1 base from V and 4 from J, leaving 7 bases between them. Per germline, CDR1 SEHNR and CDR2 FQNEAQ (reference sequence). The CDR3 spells CASSLVGLTGELFF. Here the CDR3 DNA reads TGTGCCAGCAGCTTAGTAGGGCTCACCGGGGAGCTGTTTTTT.

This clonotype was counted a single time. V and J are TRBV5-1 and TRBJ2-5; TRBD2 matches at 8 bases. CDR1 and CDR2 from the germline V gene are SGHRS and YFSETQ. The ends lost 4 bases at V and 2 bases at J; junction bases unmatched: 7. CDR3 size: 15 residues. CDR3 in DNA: TGCGCCAGCAGCCGCCGCGGGGGGTGGCAAGAGACCCAGTACTTC. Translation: CASSRRGGWQETQYF.

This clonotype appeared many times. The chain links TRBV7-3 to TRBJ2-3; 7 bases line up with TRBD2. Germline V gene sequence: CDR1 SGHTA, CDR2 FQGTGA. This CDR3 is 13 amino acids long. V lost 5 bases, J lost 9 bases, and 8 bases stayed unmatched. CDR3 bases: TGTGCCAGCAGCCCCGGGCTGGGGGGGACGCAGTATTTT. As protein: CASSPGLGGTQYF.

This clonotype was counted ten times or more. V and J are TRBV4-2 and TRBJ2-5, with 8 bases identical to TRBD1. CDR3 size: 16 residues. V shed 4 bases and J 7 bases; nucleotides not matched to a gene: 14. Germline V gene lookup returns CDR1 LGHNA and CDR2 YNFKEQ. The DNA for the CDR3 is TGTGCCAGCAGCCGGCACAGGGGACAGGATGGAGGGACCCAGTACTTC. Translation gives CASSRHRGQDGGTQYF.

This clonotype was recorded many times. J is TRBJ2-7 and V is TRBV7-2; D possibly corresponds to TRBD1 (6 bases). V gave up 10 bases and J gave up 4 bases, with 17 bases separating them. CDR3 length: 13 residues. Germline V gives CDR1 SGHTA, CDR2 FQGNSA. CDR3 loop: CATQVGQGYEQYF. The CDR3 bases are TGTGCCACCCAAGTGGGGCAGGGGTACGAGCAGTACTTC.

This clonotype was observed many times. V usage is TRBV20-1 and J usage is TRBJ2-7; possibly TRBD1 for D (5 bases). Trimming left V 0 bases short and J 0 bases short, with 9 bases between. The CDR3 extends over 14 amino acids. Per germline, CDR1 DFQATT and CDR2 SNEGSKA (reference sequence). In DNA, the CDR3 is TGCAGTGCTAGAGATTTCCAGGGCTCCTACGAGCAGTACTTC. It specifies CSARDFQGSYEQYF.

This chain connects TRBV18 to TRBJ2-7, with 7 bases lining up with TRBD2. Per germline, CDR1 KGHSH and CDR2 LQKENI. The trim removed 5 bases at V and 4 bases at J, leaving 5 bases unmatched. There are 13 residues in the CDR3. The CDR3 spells CASSVQGGYEQYF. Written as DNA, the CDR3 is TGTGCCAGCTCAGTCCAGGGAGGGTACGAGCAGTACTTC.

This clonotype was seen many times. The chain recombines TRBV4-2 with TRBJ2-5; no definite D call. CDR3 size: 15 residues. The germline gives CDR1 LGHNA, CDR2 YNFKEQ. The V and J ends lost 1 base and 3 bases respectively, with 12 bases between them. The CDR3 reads CASSQAPWEKETQYF. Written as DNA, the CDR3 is TGTGCCAGCAGCCAAGCCCCCTGGGAAAAAGAGACCCAGTACTTC.

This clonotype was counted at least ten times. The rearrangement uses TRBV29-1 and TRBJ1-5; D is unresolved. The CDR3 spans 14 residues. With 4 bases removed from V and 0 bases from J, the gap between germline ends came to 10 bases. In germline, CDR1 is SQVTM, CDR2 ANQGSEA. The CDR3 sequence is CSVGEVNSNQPQHF. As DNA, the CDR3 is TGCAGCGTTGGTGAGGTGAATAGCAATCAGCCCCAGCATTTT.

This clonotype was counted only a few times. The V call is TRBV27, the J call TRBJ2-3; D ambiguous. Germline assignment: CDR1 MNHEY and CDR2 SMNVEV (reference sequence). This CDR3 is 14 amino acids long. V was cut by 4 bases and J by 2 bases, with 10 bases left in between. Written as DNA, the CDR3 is TGTGCCAGCAGTTCACCCTTCGACACAGATACGCAGTATTTT. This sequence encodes CASSSPFDTDTQYF.

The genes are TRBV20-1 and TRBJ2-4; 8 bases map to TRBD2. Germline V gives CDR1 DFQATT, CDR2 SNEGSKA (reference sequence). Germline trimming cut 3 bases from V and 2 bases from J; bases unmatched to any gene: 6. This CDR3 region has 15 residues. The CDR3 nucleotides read TGCAGTGCTAGGGCGGGGGGCGTATCCAAAAACATTCAGTACTTC. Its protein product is CSARAGGVSKNIQYF.

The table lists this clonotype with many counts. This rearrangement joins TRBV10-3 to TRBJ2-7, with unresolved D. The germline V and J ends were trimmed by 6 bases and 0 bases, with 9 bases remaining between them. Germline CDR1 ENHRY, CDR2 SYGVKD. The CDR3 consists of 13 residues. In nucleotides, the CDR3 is TGTGCCATCAGCCCGGCGGTCTCCTACGAGCAGTACTTC. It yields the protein CAISPAVSYEQYF.